The 18 T cell receptor beta chains presented below share a single source sample, sequenced in a study of metastatic and nonmetastatic thyroid tumors. TCRdb re-processed the PCR reads through MiXCR. The table has roughly 18,000 clones, 25% to 35% seen once. No patient had received any treatment before thyroid surgery. Sequencing was performed on tumor tissue. Receptors were obtained from a female donor with papillary thyroid cancer or a benign thyroid nodule (not recorded which). Some clones in this sample may be carry-over from other donors' samples.

In this sample, this clone turned up a few times. This chain links TRBV27 with TRBJ2-7; maybe TRBD1 (5 bases). The CDR3 runs 13 residues. From germline, CDR1 is MNHEY and CDR2 SMNVEV (reference sequence). Trimming pared 5 bases from V and 4 bases from J, leaving 12 bases between. The chain's CDR3 is CASSPSTAYEQYF. CDR3 DNA sequence: TGTGCCAGCAGTCCCTCGACAGCGTACGAGCAGTACTTC.

This clone was seen a handful of times. V gene TRBV5-1 combines with J gene TRBJ2-2; D remains unclear. With 4 bases removed from V and 6 bases from J, the gap between germline ends came to 13 bases. There are 14 residues in the CDR3. Germline-derived CDR1 and CDR2 are SGHRS and YFSETQ. The DNA for the CDR3 is TGCGCCAGCAGCCCGGTAACTGAGTCCGGGGAGCTGTTTTTT. Residues: CASSPVTESGELFF.

The table lists this clone with many counts. A read error may be the cause here, since a much bigger clone is one base away. This chain connects TRBV25-1 to TRBJ2-1; 9 positions agree with TRBD1. The V and J ends lost 4 bases and 8 bases, in that order; junction bases with no gene match: 12. The CDR3 contains 16 residues. CDR1 and CDR2 from the germline V gene are MGHDK and SYGVNS. CDR3 region: CASSGLPGQGGDEQFF. The CDR3 DNA sequence: TGTGCCAGCAGTGGCCTGCCGGGACAGGGAGGGGATGAGCAGTTCTTC. The whole variable domain, remainder taken from reference TRBV25-1 and TRBJ2-1, is EADIYQTPRYLVIGTGKKITLECSQTMGHDKMYWYQQDPGMELHLIHYSYGVNSTEKGDLSSESTVSRIRTEHFPLTLESARPSHTSQYLCASSGLPGQGGDEQFFGPGTRLTVL.

This clone appeared many times. The same CDR3 arises from other DNA sequences in this sample as well. The chain combines TRBV7-8 with TRBJ2-3; 11 nucleotides agree with TRBD2. J gave up 2 bases and V 6 bases, and 10 bases lay outside the gene matches. The CDR3 runs 17 residues. Germline assignment: CDR1 SGHVS and CDR2 FQNEAQ. CDR3 sequence (DNA): TGTGCCAGCAGATCAGGACTAGCGGGCATCTTCACAGATACGCAGTATTTT. It specifies CASRSGLAGIFTDTQYF.

This clone was detected ten times or more. V is TRBV20-1 and J is TRBJ2-1; 9 bases agree with TRBD2. Germline V lookup: CDR1 DFQATT, CDR2 SNEGSKA (reference sequence). The trim removed 3 bases at V and 6 bases at J, leaving 15 bases unmatched. The CDR3 totals 17 residues. DNA of the CDR3: TGCAGTGCTAGGCCCTGGGGGGCGGGAGGGTTCCCCAATGAGCAGTTCTTC. Protein: CSARPWGAGGFPNEQFF.

This chain links TRBV7-6 with TRBJ2-7; D might be TRBD1 (6 bases). V shed 5 bases and J shed 3 bases, with 14 bases lying between them. Germline CDR1 SGHVS, CDR2 FNYEAQ. The CDR3 extends over 14 amino acids. CDR3 loop: CASSLSRGHYEQYV. The CDR3 nucleotides read TGTGCCAGCAGCCTTAGCCGGGGACACTACGAGCAGTACGTC.

This clone was seen at least ten times. The CDR3 sequence is CASSGSQGDTQYF. CDR3 bases: TGTGCCAGCAGTGGTTCCCAGGGCGATACGCAGTATTTT. This chain uses TRBV2 with TRBJ2-3, with D perhaps TRBD1 (5 bases). Germline V CDR1 and CDR2: SNHLY, FYNNEI. The CDR3 covers 13 residues. Trimming took 4 bases from V and 6 from J, leaving 11 bases between them.

This clone was observed a handful of times. This CDR3 reads CASIGVMGDEAFF. The DNA for the CDR3 is TGTGCCAGCATTGGAGTTATGGGTGATGAAGCTTTCTTT. The V call is TRBV2, the J call TRBJ1-1; D uncertain. Germline CDR1 SNHLY, CDR2 FYNNEI. The CDR3 sequence is 13 residues long. V lost 7 bases and J 7 bases, leaving 16 bases between the germline ends. Complete variable domain (other parts from reference TRBV2 and TRBJ1-1): EPEVTQTPSHQVTQMGQEVILRCVPISNHLYFYWYRQILGQKVEFLVSFYNNEISEKSEIFDDQFSVERPDGSNFTLKIRSTKLEDSAMYFCASIGVMGDEAFFGQGTRLTVV.

This clone was seen more than once but under ten times. V gene TRBV19 combines with J gene TRBJ1-1, with TRBD1 identical over 8 bases. CDR1 is LNHDA, CDR2 SQIVND, per germline (reference sequence). J gave up 8 bases and V 6 bases, and 2 bases lay outside the gene matches. This CDR3 is 11 amino acids long. The CDR3 loop reads CASSWDREAFF. The CDR3 coding sequence is TGTGCCAGTAGCTGGGACAGGGAAGCTTTCTTT.

This clone was seen only a few times. For the CDR3, the DNA is TGTGCCACCAGTGATTCCCCGACTAGCGTCTCCGGGGAGCTGTTTTTT. Protein: CATSDSPTSVSGELFF. This chain links TRBV24-1 with TRBJ2-2; 8 bases agree with TRBD2. CDR3 size: 16 residues. V dropped 2 bases and J dropped 6; count of bases not matched to a gene: 7. Germline CDR1 reads KGHDR; CDR2 reads SFDVKD.

This clone was seen repeatedly, ten times or more. The chain carries TRBV7-9 and TRBJ2-3; D remains unclear. The CDR3 runs 14 residues. V was cut by 1 base and J by 2 bases, with 7 bases left in between. Germline V gene sequence: CDR1 SEHNR, CDR2 FQNEAQ (reference sequence). The CDR3 nucleotides read TGTGCCAGCAGCTTAGGTCCATACACAGATACGCAGTATTTT. Its translation is CASSLGPYTDTQYF.

This clone appeared a few times. V is TRBV28 and J is TRBJ1-2; D not certain. From germline, CDR1 is MDHEN and CDR2 SYDVKM. CDR3 size: 12 residues. V was shortened by 6 bases and J by 6 bases, with 11 bases between the two germline ends. CDR3 region: CASRSQTDGYTF. The DNA for the CDR3 is TGTGCCAGCAGGTCCCAGACTGATGGCTACACCTTC.

This clone showed up many times. The V and J genes are TRBV11-1 and TRBJ2-5; no clear D gene. The V and J ends lost 5 bases and 1 base respectively, with 11 bases between them. Germline V lookup: CDR1 SGHAT, CDR2 FQDESV (reference sequence). The CDR3 totals 14 residues. This chain's CDR3 is CASSPSRSQETQYF. The CDR3 region has the DNA TGTGCCAGCAGCCCTTCCAGAAGCCAAGAGACCCAGTACTTC.

This clone was recorded only once. This rearrangement joins TRBV5-4 to TRBJ1-1; TRBD1 matches at 9 bases. V lost 0 bases, J lost 2 bases, and 8 bases stayed unmatched. The germline V gene has CDR1 SGHNT and CDR2 YYREEE (reference sequence). The CDR3 is 17 residues long. In DNA form, the CDR3 reads TGTGCCAGCAGCTTGGCCTATGGGACAGGGACAAACACTGAAGCTTTCTTT. Translation gives CASSLAYGTGTNTEAFF.

The CDR3 is CASSIGQGMGNYGYTF. As DNA, the CDR3 is TGTGCCAGCAGCATAGGACAGGGGATGGGTAACTATGGCTACACCTTC. V and J are TRBV28 and TRBJ1-2; 9 bases map to TRBD1. Trimming took 6 bases from V and 1 from J; bases not matched to a gene: 9. CDR3 size: 16 residues. From germline, CDR1 is MDHEN and CDR2 SYDVKM.

This CDR3 reads CASSLDGTGELFF. CDR3 nucleotides: TGTGCCAGCAGCTTAGATGGGACCGGGGAGCTGTTTTTT. V gene TRBV7-8 combines with J gene TRBJ2-2; D call uncertain. Germline loops: CDR1 SGHVS, CDR2 FQNEAQ. Trimming left V 1 base short and J 5 bases short, with 5 bases between. This CDR3 has 13 residues.

This clone was counted a few times. The chain has TRBV25-1 and TRBJ2-7; no firm D call. In germline, CDR1 is MGHDK, CDR2 SYGVNS. Between the trimmed V and J ends, which lost 2 bases and 9 bases, there was a span of 8 bases. The CDR3 runs 11 residues. As DNA, the CDR3 is TGTGCCAGCAGTGAAGGTATCGGGCAGTACTTC. Residues: CASSEGIGQYF.

Of note for this clone: Given a much more abundant clone one base away, this may be a read error. V is TRBV7-7 and J is TRBJ2-5, with 8 bases identical to TRBD2. CDR1 is SSHAT, CDR2 FNYEAQ, per germline (reference sequence). This CDR3 is built from 15 residues. In DNA form, the CDR3 reads TGTGCTAGCAACTTGGGTAGCGGGATTGCAGAGACCCAGTACTTC. It yields the protein CASNLGSGIAETQYF.